This is a list of T cell receptor beta chains from one sample in a study of T cell responses to AZD1222 COVID-19 vaccine. Assay used: immunoSEQ multiplex PCR; TCRdb lists only in-frame clones, some missing. The table records 26,000 or so clones, around 93% of them present only once. Sequenced material: peripheral blood, taken 28 days after the second AZD1222 dose. These receptors originate from an adult who received the AZD1222 COVID-19 vaccine. The CDR3 runs from the conserved cysteine through the conserved F or W. The D gene is left open where the match is weak. Clone sizes are given selectively: once, few, many, or a class where the clone is expanded.

j_call | clone_size | v_call | d_call | cdr3_aa | cdr3_nt
TRBJ2-7 | NA | TRBV4-2 | TRBD1 | CASSQEGQGPYEQYF | TGTGCCAGCAGCCAAGAGGGACAGGGACCCTACGAGCAGTACTTC
TRBJ2-2 | NA | TRBV5-4 | TRBD1 | CASSSPAGQGLTGELFF | TGTGCCAGCAGCTCCCCGGCGGGACAGGGGCTCACCGGGGAGCTGTTTTTT
TRBJ1-2 | NA | TRBV9 | NA | CASSVGDNDGYTF | TGTGCCAGCAGCGTAGGGGACAACGATGGCTACACCTTC
TRBJ1-6 | NA | TRBV6-6 | TRBD1 | CASNKARTGDNSPLHF | TGTGCCAGCAACAAGGCCCGGACAGGGGATAATTCACCCCTCCACTTT
TRBJ1-5 | once | TRBV6-2/TRBV6-3 | NA | CASSYSYSNQPQHF | TGTGCCAGCAGTTACTCTTATAGCAATCAGCCCCAGCATTTT
TRBJ2-1 | NA | TRBV5-1 | NA | CASSLDPAIGPKFF | TGCGCCAGCAGCTTGGATCCCGCCATCGGCCCTAAGTTCTTC
TRBJ2-7 | NA | TRBV24-1 | NA | CATSDRERQYF | TGTGCCACCAGTGACCGGGAGAGGCAGTACTTC
TRBJ2-7 | NA | TRBV28 | NA | CASSFINRHEQYF | TGTGCCAGCAGTTTTATAAACCGACACGAGCAGTACTTC
TRBJ2-3 | NA | TRBV7-2 | NA | CASSSQQGTDTQYF | TGTGCCAGCAGCTCGCAGCAGGGCACAGATACGCAGTATTTT
TRBJ2-3 | NA | TRBV27 | NA | CASSRGQSTDTQYF | TGTGCCAGCAGTCGCGGGCAAAGCACAGATACGCAGTATTTT
TRBJ1-5 | NA | TRBV10-3 | TRBD1 | CAIGGQGAGLGQPQHF | TGTGCCATCGGAGGACAGGGGGCAGGCCTGGGTCAGCCCCAGCATTTT
TRBJ1-1 | NA | TRBV27 | TRBD1 | CASSPRGQVTEAFF | TGTGCCAGCAGTCCCAGGGGGCAGGTAACTGAAGCTTTCTTT
TRBJ1-2 | NA | TRBV9 | NA | CASSVEEWGKDYTF | TGTGCCAGCAGCGTAGAAGAATGGGGAAAGGACTACACCTTC
TRBJ2-7 | NA | TRBV2 | TRBD2 | CASRLGLAGPYEQYF | TGTGCCAGCAGACTCGGACTAGCGGGCCCCTACGAGCAGTACTTC
TRBJ2-7 | NA | TRBV30 | NA | CAWSQSSSEQYF | TGTGCCTGGAGTCAGTCGTCTAGCGAGCAGTACTTC
TRBJ2-4 | NA | TRBV6-5 | NA | CASIPEGWGNIQYF | TGTGCCAGCATTCCGGAAGGTTGGGGGAACATTCAGTACTTC
TRBJ1-6 | once | TRBV30 | NA | CAWSVGSNSPLHF | TGTGCCTGGAGTGTAGGGTCCAATTCACCCCTCCACTTT
TRBJ2-1 | NA | TRBV24-1 | TRBD1 | CATRRQGYNEQFF | TGTGCCACCCGACGACAGGGATACAATGAGCAGTTCTTC
TRBJ1-1 | NA | TRBV12-3/TRBV12-4 | NA | CASRNRENTEAFF | TGTGCCAGCAGAAACAGGGAGAACACTGAAGCTTTCTTT
TRBJ1-1 | NA | TRBV5-6 | NA | CASSLIGGTSPTEAFF | TGTGCCAGCAGCTTAATCGGGGGGACCTCCCCCACTGAAGCTTTCTTT
TRBJ2-5 | NA | TRBV3-1/TRBV3-2 | NA | CASSPRDSELTQYF | TGTGCCAGCAGCCCCCGGGACTCGGAGTTAACCCAGTACTTC
TRBJ2-2 | NA | TRBV11-3 | NA | CASSFQDRYIGELFF | TGTGCCAGCAGCTTCCAGGACAGATATATCGGGGAGCTGTTTTTT
TRBJ1-2 | NA | TRBV12-3/TRBV12-4 | TRBD1 | CASRGQGYGYTF | TGTGCCAGCAGGGGACAGGGGTATGGCTACACCTTC
TRBJ1-2 | NA | TRBV12-5 | NA | CASALDDRGYTF | TGTGCTAGTGCTTTGGACGATCGGGGCTACACCTTC
TRBJ2-4 | NA | TRBV7-2 | TRBD2 | CASSLVSGRRENIQYF | TGTGCCAGCAGCTTAGTTAGCGGGAGGAGGGAAAACATTCAGTACTTC
TRBJ2-3 | NA | TRBV5-1 | NA | CASIGATDTQYF | TGCGCCAGCATCGGGGCAACAGATACGCAGTATTTT
TRBJ2-5 | NA | TRBV27 | NA | CASRLGAVETQYF | TGTGCCAGCAGACTTGGGGCAGTAGAGACCCAGTACTTC
TRBJ1-3 | once | TRBV19 | TRBD1 | CASNDPGGTTGNTIYF | TGTGCCAGTAACGACCCAGGGGGCACTACTGGAAACACCATATATTTT
TRBJ1-1 | NA | TRBV28 | NA | CASRDNTEAFF | TGTGCCAGCAGGGATAACACTGAAGCTTTCTTT
TRBJ1-6 | NA | TRBV6-2/TRBV6-3 | TRBD1 | CASSGQQGAWSPLHF | TGTGCCAGCAGTGGACAACAGGGGGCTTGGTCACCCCTCCACTTT
TRBJ1-4 | NA | TRBV27 | NA | CASGSGETANEKLFF | TGTGCCAGCGGGTCAGGGGAAACGGCTAATGAAAAACTGTTTTTT
TRBJ2-5 | NA | TRBV28 | NA | CASSGRQTQYF | TGTGCCAGCAGTGGGCGCCAGACCCAGTACTTC
TRBJ2-5 | few | TRBV28 | TRBD1 | CASSSTRGFGETQYF | TGTGCCAGCAGTTCAACCAGGGGGTTCGGGGAGACCCAGTACTTC
TRBJ2-5 | NA | TRBV24-1 | TRBD1 | CATSDNGQGQETQYF | TGTGCCACCAGTGACAATGGACAGGGGCAAGAGACCCAGTACTTC
TRBJ1-2 | NA | TRBV24-1 | NA | CATSYPGNYGYTF | TGTGCCACCAGCTATCCGGGCAACTATGGCTACACCTTC
TRBJ1-4 | once | TRBV15 | TRBD1 | CATSSNRTGDRGKLFF | TGTGCCACCAGCAGCAACAGGACAGGGGATCGGGGAAAACTGTTTTTT
TRBJ1-3 | NA | TRBV15 | NA | CATSRDSLVNTIYF | TGTGCCACCAGCAGAGATTCGTTAGTGAACACCATATATTTT
TRBJ1-1 | NA | TRBV14 | TRBD1 | CASSQVIGGRGRAFF | TGTGCCAGCAGCCAAGTTATAGGGGGCCGGGGTCGGGCTTTCTTT
TRBJ2-1 | NA | TRBV7-9 | TRBD2 | CASSSWTSDNEQFF | TGTGCCAGCAGCTCATGGACTAGCGACAATGAGCAGTTCTTC
TRBJ1-1 | NA | TRBV7-7 | NA | CASSSRADTEAFF | TGTGCTAGCAGCTCAAGGGCCGACACTGAAGCTTTCTTT
TRBJ2-7 | NA | TRBV19 | TRBD1 | CASSIGWDRSYEQYF | TGTGCCAGTAGTATAGGTTGGGACAGGTCCTACGAGCAGTACTTC
TRBJ2-5 | NA | TRBV19 | NA | CASSTTSSKTQYF | TGTGCCAGTAGTACTACTAGTTCAAAGACCCAGTACTTC
TRBJ1-1 | NA | TRBV24-1 | TRBD1 | CATRGDRGSTEAFF | TGTGCCACCAGGGGGGACAGGGGGAGCACTGAAGCTTTCTTT
TRBJ2-3 | NA | TRBV6-5 | TRBD1 | CASSWTGRFGDTQYF | TGTGCCAGCAGTTGGACAGGCCGGTTTGGAGATACGCAGTATTTT
TRBJ1-4 | NA | TRBV27 | NA | CASSSSRGDEKLFF | TGTGCCAGCAGTTCGTCCCGGGGGGATGAAAAACTGTTTTTT
TRBJ1-1 | NA | TRBV7-2 | NA | CASSFRQVPHAFF | TGTGCCAGCAGCTTCAGGCAGGTCCCTCACGCTTTCTTT
TRBJ1-2 | NA | TRBV2 | NA | CASSESWQLTYGYTF | TGTGCCAGCAGTGAATCGTGGCAGCTGACCTATGGCTACACCTTC
TRBJ1-2 | NA | TRBV25-1 | TRBD1 | CASSRGQGRGYTF | TGTGCCAGCAGCCGCGGACAGGGGAGGGGCTACACCTTC
TRBJ2-1 | once | TRBV5-6 | NA | CASSGIADSYNEQFF | TGTGCCAGCAGCGGAATAGCGGACTCCTACAATGAGCAGTTCTTC
TRBJ1-1 | once | TRBV30 | NA | CAWSLSGAHGTEAFF | TGTGCCTGGAGTCTTTCAGGGGCCCATGGGACTGAAGCTTTCTTT
TRBJ1-1 | NA | TRBV6-5 | NA | CASRGGQLNTEAFF | TGTGCCAGCAGGGGCGGGCAACTGAACACTGAAGCTTTCTTT
TRBJ2-6 | NA | TRBV4-1 | NA | CASSQHRLSGANVLTF | TGCGCCAGCAGCCAACACCGTTTATCTGGGGCCAACGTCCTGACTTTC